Listed here are 30 T cell receptor beta chains from one sample, sequenced in a study of early T cells in non-severe SARS-CoV-2 infection. TCRdb fed the 5' RACE reads into MiXCR, producing one record per CDR3 protein. This sample has roughly 81,000 distinct CDR3 sequences, with about 12% found just once. The sequencing sample was made of whole blood. Source of these receptors: an adult who was a healthcare worker with PCR-confirmed SARS-CoV-2 infection or an uninfected control (not recorded which).

This clonotype came up many times. The chain's CDR3 is CASSPLRQGEAYGYTF. In DNA form, the CDR3 reads TGTGCCAGCTCACCACTACGGCAGGGGGAAGCCTATGGCTACACCTTC. This rearrangement joins TRBV18 to TRBJ1-2, with TRBD1 matching over 7 bases. V gave up 1 base and J gave up 4 bases; unmatched junction bases: 9. This CDR3 is built from 16 residues. CDR1 KGHSH and CDR2 LQKENI come from the germline V gene.

The chain links TRBV7-8 to TRBJ2-7, with 9 bases aligning to TRBD2. J was trimmed by 0 bases and V by 2 bases; bases with no gene match: 5. From germline, CDR1 is SGHVS and CDR2 FQNEAQ. This CDR3 region has 16 residues. CDR3: CASSLRASGTSYEQYF. CDR3 coding DNA: TGTGCCAGCAGCTTAAGGGCTAGCGGGACCTCCTACGAGCAGTACTTC.

This clonotype was seen more than once but under ten times. The V gene is TRBV9, the J gene TRBJ2-1; D remains unclear. In germline, CDR1 is SGDLS, CDR2 YYNGEE. This CDR3 spans 14 amino acids. The V and J ends lost 3 bases and 6 bases respectively, with 13 bases between them. The CDR3 spells CASSARPGSNEQFF. In nucleotides, the CDR3 is TGTGCCAGCAGCGCCCGACCGGGCAGCAATGAGCAGTTCTTC.

This clonotype was counted many times. The chain combines TRBV14 with TRBJ2-1, with 9 bases lining up with TRBD1. The CDR3 consists of 14 residues. CDR1 and CDR2 (germline): SGHDN, FVKESK. With V trimmed by 7 bases and J by 8 bases, 9 bases remained unmatched. This chain's CDR3 is CASNRDRVNDEQFF. The DNA of the CDR3 is TGTGCCAGCAACCGGGACAGGGTTAACGATGAGCAGTTCTTC.

In its sample, this clonotype was seen many times. J is TRBJ2-1 and V is TRBV9, with TRBD2 identical over 12 bases. This CDR3 has 17 amino acids. Germline loops: CDR1 SGDLS, CDR2 YYNGEE. The V gene end was trimmed by 1 base and the J gene end by 10 bases; junction bases not matched to a gene: 12. The CDR3 nucleotides read TGTGCCAGCAGCGTATCCGGACTAGCGGGGCCAAGAGCCGAGCAGTTCTTC. Translating it yields CASSVSGLAGPRAEQFF. The whole variable domain, filled in from reference TRBV9 and TRBJ2-1, reads DSGVTQTPKHLITATGQRVTLRCSPRSGDLSVYWYQQSLDQGLQFLIQYYNGEERAKGNILERFSAQQFPDLHSELNLSSLELGDSALYFCASSVSGLAGPRAEQFFGPGTRLTVL.

This clonotype came up many times. The chain employs TRBV11-2 and TRBJ2-6; 8 nucleotides agree with TRBD1. The CDR3 has 13 amino acids. The trim removed 2 bases at V and 12 bases at J, leaving 3 bases unmatched. Germline CDR1 SGHAT, CDR2 FQNNGV. CDR3 protein: CASSLPDRAVLTF. The DNA of the CDR3 is TGTGCCAGCAGCTTACCGGACAGGGCCGTCCTGACTTTC.

This clonotype was detected ten times or more. The J gene is TRBJ1-5, the V gene TRBV6-6; 7 bases are shared with TRBD1. The CDR3 loop spans 15 amino acids. Germline CDR1 is MNHNY and CDR2 is SVGAGI (reference sequence). The V and J ends lost 8 bases and 5 bases, in that order; junction bases with no gene match: 12. CDR3 sequence (DNA): TGTGCCAGCTGTTCTAAGAGACAGGGCGATCAGCCCCAGCATTTT. Translating gives CASCSKRQGDQPQHF.

The sample holds many counts of this clonotype. The chain links TRBV30 to TRBJ2-1, with D hard to call. The V end was cut by 4 bases, the J end by 10 bases, with 20 bases between. Germline V lookup: CDR1 GTSNPN, CDR2 SVGIG (reference sequence). CDR3 length equals 14 residues. CDR3: CAWKGYETPREQFF. The CDR3 DNA reads as TGTGCCTGGAAGGGTTACGAAACCCCGCGGGAGCAGTTCTTC. Combining the CDR3 with reference TRBV30 and TRBJ2-1 gives the whole variable domain SQTIHQWPATLVQPVGSPLSLECTVEGTSNPNLYWYRQAAGRGLQLLFYSVGIGQISSEVPQNLSASRPQDRQFILSSKKLLLSDSGFYLCAWKGYETPREQFFGPGTRLTVL.

This clonotype was detected many times. V usage is TRBV20-1 and J usage is TRBJ1-3; D possibly corresponds to TRBD1 (5 bases). This CDR3 has 14 residues. The V end lost 3 bases, the J end lost 0 bases, and 9 bases lay between the germline ends. CDR1 and CDR2 from the germline V gene are DFQATT and SNEGSKA (reference sequence). CDR3 in amino acids: CSARDTDSGNTIYF. Here the CDR3 DNA reads TGCAGTGCTAGGGACACCGACTCTGGAAACACCATATATTTT.

This clonotype was recorded many times. The chain recombines TRBV2 with TRBJ2-7; the match to TRBD1 covers 11 bases. Germline CDR1 SNHLY, CDR2 FYNNEI. The J segment lost 10 bases and the V segment lost 7 bases, leaving 6 bases of the junction unmatched. The CDR3 extends over 12 amino acids. The CDR3 sequence: CASTRTGGPQYF. The CDR3 DNA is TGTGCCAGCACCCGGACAGGGGGCCCCCAGTACTTC.

This clonotype was counted many times. The chain links TRBV3-1 to TRBJ1-4; D not certain. The germline CDR1 and CDR2 sequences are LGHDT and YNNKEL (reference sequence). CDR3 size: 14 residues. V was trimmed by 5 bases and J by 6 bases, leaving 13 bases between them. CDR3 nucleotide sequence: TGTGCCAGCAGCAAACGGGCAGGCTATGAAAAACTGTTTTTT. Encoded protein: CASSKRAGYEKLFF.

V usage is TRBV20-1 and J usage is TRBJ2-7; D ambiguous. CDR1 is DFQATT and CDR2 is SNEGSKA in the germline V gene (reference sequence). V was shortened by 3 bases and J by 2 bases, with 8 bases between the two germline ends. This CDR3 comprises 12 residues. CDR3 sequence: CSARGLAYEQYF. The CDR3 region has the DNA TGCAGTGCTAGGGGGTTGGCCTACGAGCAGTACTTC.

This clonotype was picked up a small number of times. The chain recombines TRBV6-5 with TRBJ2-7; 9 bases align to TRBD1. Trimming at V came to 4 bases and at J to 0 bases, leaving 4 bases not matched to a gene. The CDR3 contains 15 residues. The germline gives CDR1 MNHEY, CDR2 SVGAGI. The DNA of the CDR3 is TGTGCCAGCAGTTCCTTACAGGGGGCCTCCTACGAGCAGTACTTC. Amino acids: CASSSLQGASYEQYF.

This clonotype was observed many times. The chain employs TRBV11-2 and TRBJ2-3; D may be TRBD2 (6 bases). Germline V gene data show CDR1 as SGHAT and CDR2 as FQNNGV. The CDR3 consists of 15 residues. Trimming removed 0 bases from V and 3 bases from J, with 10 bases in between. CDR3 bases: TGTGCCAGCAGCTTAGATCGTGGGGGGACAGATACGCAGTATTTT. Its protein product is CASSLDRGGTDTQYF.

This clonotype turned up a few times. The chain carries TRBV29-1 and TRBJ2-3; possibly TRBD1 for D (5 bases). CDR1 is SQVTM, CDR2 ANQGSEA, per germline. V shed 4 bases and J shed 2 bases, with 10 bases lying between them. This CDR3 has 13 residues. Here the CDR3 DNA reads TGCAGCGTTGGACAGCCACTCACAGATACGCAGTATTTT. This gives the protein CSVGQPLTDTQYF.

The table lists this clonotype with many counts. This rearrangement joins TRBV29-1 to TRBJ2-7; tentatively, D is TRBD1 (6 bases). The CDR3 covers 12 residues. V lost 7 bases, J lost 0 bases, and 10 bases lay in between. Germline V gene lookup returns CDR1 SQVTM and CDR2 ANQGSEA. CDR3 amino acids: CSATDSSYEQYF. CDR3 DNA sequence: TGCAGCGCCACGGACAGCTCCTACGAGCAGTACTTC.

There are a few counts of this clonotype. The V and J genes are TRBV6-5 and TRBJ2-7; TRBD2 agrees at 7 bases. The J segment lost 3 bases and the V segment lost 8 bases, leaving 7 bases of the junction unmatched. This CDR3 has 13 residues. The V gene's germline CDR1 is MNHEY and CDR2 SVGAGI. The CDR3: CASSNGGVYEQYF. CDR3 DNA: TGTGCCAGCTCCAATGGGGGGGTCTACGAGCAGTACTTC.

This clonotype appeared many times. The V and J genes are TRBV7-6 and TRBJ2-7; tentatively, D is TRBD2 (5 bases). CDR1 is SGHVS, CDR2 FNYEAQ, per germline. Between the trimmed V and J ends, which lost 4 bases and 3 bases, there was a span of 7 bases. This CDR3 is 12 amino acids long. CDR3 amino acids: CASSSDYYEQYF. In nucleotides, the CDR3 is TGTGCCAGCAGCTCCGACTACTACGAGCAGTACTTC. Full variable domain (outside the CDR3, taken from reference TRBV7-6 and TRBJ2-7): GAGVSQSPRYKVTKRGQDVALRCDPISGHVSLYWYRQALGQGPEFLTYFNYEAQQDKSGLPNDRFSAERPEGSISTLTIQRTEQRDSAMYRCASSSDYYEQYFGPGTRLTVT.

This clonotype was counted at least ten times. The chain links TRBV20-1 to TRBJ2-1; TRBD1 matches at 7 bases. The V gene's germline CDR1 is DFQATT and CDR2 SNEGSKA (reference sequence). This CDR3 has 16 amino acids. V shed 5 bases and J 7 bases; nucleotides not matched to a gene: 17. CDR3 coding DNA: TGCAGTGCTGTTGACTTGACAGGGAATATGCTGAATGAGCAGTTCTTC. It yields the protein CSAVDLTGNMLNEQFF.

This clonotype was counted only a few times. The chain carries TRBV25-1 and TRBJ2-1, with 8 bases lining up with TRBD1. Germline V gives CDR1 MGHDK, CDR2 SYGVNS. V lost 6 bases, J lost 3 bases, and 7 bases stayed unmatched. The CDR3 contains 15 residues. The CDR3 sequence: CASSSQGVLYNEQFF. CDR3 bases: TGTGCCAGCAGCTCACAGGGGGTCCTCTACAATGAGCAGTTCTTC.

The gene calls are TRBV14 and TRBJ2-7; a possible D gene is TRBD1 (6 bases). The CDR3 is 14 amino acids. CDR1 is SGHDN, CDR2 FVKESK, per germline. The V end was cut by 4 bases, the J end by 3 bases, with 13 bases between. CDR3 sequence (DNA): TGTGCCAGCAGCCCCATAACAGGGTTCTACGAGCAGTACTTC. This sequence encodes CASSPITGFYEQYF.

The sample holds a few counts of this clonotype. J is TRBJ2-1 and V is TRBV5-5; 7 bases align to TRBD2. This CDR3 is 15 amino acids long. In germline, CDR1 is SGHKS, CDR2 YYEKEE (reference sequence). V trimming: 1 base; J trimming: 5 bases; junction bases outside the gene matches: 6. The CDR3 sequence is CASSLIRGDDNEQFF. CDR3 nucleotides: TGTGCCAGCAGCTTGATACGGGGGGACGACAATGAGCAGTTCTTC.

At least ten counts were recorded for this clonotype. CDR3 protein: CASSTPLRDWQYF. The DNA for the CDR3 is TGTGCCAGCAGTACTCCCCTCCGAGATTGGCAGTATTTT. The V call is TRBV12-3 or TRBV12-4, the J call TRBJ2-3, with D uncertain. The V gene lost 5 bases and the J gene lost 11 bases, with 17 bases spanning the gap. This CDR3 has 13 residues.

The chain couples TRBV7-2 to TRBJ2-3, with TRBD2 identical over 9 bases. The length of the CDR3 is 17 residues. The trim removed 0 bases at V and 1 base at J, leaving 5 bases unmatched. Germline V gene sequence: CDR1 SGHTA, CDR2 FQGNSA. This chain's CDR3 is CASSLASGGLRTDTQYF. CDR3 in DNA: TGTGCCAGCAGCTTAGCTAGCGGGGGCCTCCGCACAGATACGCAGTATTTT.

In its sample, this clonotype was seen many times. The chain recombines TRBV3-1 with TRBJ2-1, with no clear D. The V gene lost 3 bases and the J gene lost 2 bases, with 14 bases spanning the gap. CDR1 is LGHDT and CDR2 is YNNKEL in the germline V gene (reference sequence). The CDR3 has 16 amino acids. CDR3 protein: CASSHRTQSTYNEQFF. The CDR3 DNA is TGTGCCAGCAGCCACCGGACGCAGAGCACCTACAATGAGCAGTTCTTC.

This clonotype showed up many times. This sequence joins TRBV27 and TRBJ1-5; 7 bases line up with TRBD1. The CDR3 totals 16 residues. Per the germline V gene, CDR1 is MNHEY and CDR2 is SMNVEV (reference sequence). Trimming at V came to 5 bases and at J to 2 bases, leaving 9 bases not matched to a gene. The CDR3 region is CASSLWTGQGNQPQHF. The CDR3 DNA follows: TGTGCCAGCAGTCTGTGGACAGGACAGGGCAATCAGCCCCAGCATTTT.

This clonotype has at least ten counts. The chain employs TRBV19 and TRBJ2-3, with 12 bases identical to TRBD2. CDR1 and CDR2 from the germline V gene are LNHDA and SQIVND (reference sequence). V shed 7 bases, J shed 4 bases, and the junction held 9 bases outside the gene matches. The CDR3 runs 16 residues. DNA of the CDR3: TGTGCCAGTACACGGACTAGCGGGATAGGGGCAGATACGCAGTATTTT. Its protein is CASTRTSGIGADTQYF.

This chain links TRBV30 with TRBJ1-1; 10 nucleotides agree with TRBD1. The V gene's germline CDR1 is GTSNPN and CDR2 SVGIG (reference sequence). The trim removed 5 bases at V and 5 bases at J, leaving 5 bases unmatched. The CDR3 sequence is 13 residues long. The CDR3 sequence: CAWDRGQKTEAFF. Written as DNA, the CDR3 is TGTGCCTGGGACAGGGGGCAGAAGACTGAAGCTTTCTTT.

The chain has TRBV20-1 and TRBJ2-2; D unclear. V was clipped by 2 bases and J by 7 bases, with 8 bases between them. Germline V gene sequence: CDR1 DFQATT, CDR2 SNEGSKA (reference sequence). This CDR3 is built from 12 residues. Here the CDR3 DNA reads TGCAGTGCTAGAAGGTGGAGCGGGGAGCTGTTTTTT. Its translation is CSARRWSGELFF.

This clonotype has only one observation. Likely a read error: the CDR3 ends without its conserved phenylalanine or tryptophan. V and J are TRBV12-3 or TRBV12-4 and TRBJ2-7; 7 bases are shared with TRBD2. This CDR3 has 16 residues. With 5 bases clipped from V and 2 bases from J, the junction kept 12 bases outside the gene matches. The CDR3 DNA is TGTGCCAGCAGTCTCGGCGGGCTAGCGGTGCCCTACGAGCAGTACTCC. It yields the protein CASSLGGLAVPYEQYS.